This is a list of T cell receptor beta chains from one sample in a study of blood T cell repertoires in COVID-19. The assay was immunoSEQ multiplex PCR, and TCRdb's table has in-frame clones only and misses some. Here the sample spans nearly 95,000 clones, under 80% being singletons. Sequenced: peripheral blood. The receptors come from a man aged 65-85 years with COVID-19, enrolled during active disease. Each CDR3 is given with its conserved first and last residue. Each record gives: V gene, D gene, CDR3 length, clone size, J gene, CDR3 protein, CDR3 DNA. A D gene is named only where the DNA matches it firmly. Rows give clone size only sometimes, using once, few, many, or a class for an expanded clone.

v_gene: TRBV2; d_gene: TRBD2; len: 14; abundance: -; j_gene: TRBJ2-7; CDR3aa: CASRTGLATTREYF; CDR3nt: TGTGCCAGCAGGACCGGACTAGCGACTACGAGGGAGTACTTC
v_gene: TRBV3-1/TRBV3-2; d_gene: -; len: 15; abundance: few; j_gene: TRBJ1-1; CDR3aa: CASSQDWQGDTEAFF; CDR3nt: TGTGCCAGCAGCCAAGATTGGCAGGGTGACACTGAAGCTTTCTTT
v_gene: TRBV11-1; d_gene: TRBD1; len: 14; abundance: -; j_gene: TRBJ2-1; CDR3aa: CASSFEGAVNEQFF; CDR3nt: TGTGCCAGCAGCTTCGAGGGGGCAGTGAATGAGCAGTTCTTC
v_gene: TRBV6-4; d_gene: -; len: 15; abundance: -; j_gene: TRBJ2-6; CDR3aa: CASSDSHSGANVLTF; CDR3nt: TGTGCCAGCAGTGACTCGCACTCAGGGGCCAACGTCCTGACTTTC
v_gene: TRBV28; d_gene: -; len: 12; abundance: -; j_gene: TRBJ2-1; CDR3aa: CASSLLYLGEFF; CDR3nt: TGTGCCAGCAGTTTACTATACTTGGGCGAGTTCTTC
v_gene: TRBV24-1; d_gene: -; len: 13; abundance: once; j_gene: TRBJ2-3; CDR3aa: CATSELSTDTQYF; CDR3nt: TGTGCCACCAGTGAACTTAGCACAGATACGCAGTATTTT
v_gene: TRBV28; d_gene: -; len: 19; abundance: -; j_gene: TRBJ2-4; CDR3aa: CASSLRRTASQIAKNIQYF; CDR3nt: TGTGCCAGCAGTTTACGCCGCACAGCCTCCCAGATAGCCAAAAACATTCAGTACTTC
v_gene: TRBV5-4; d_gene: -; len: 14; abundance: few; j_gene: TRBJ1-1; CDR3aa: CASSLKTVNTEAFF; CDR3nt: TGTGCCAGCAGCTTGAAGACAGTAAACACTGAAGCTTTCTTT
v_gene: TRBV28; d_gene: -; len: 20; abundance: once; j_gene: TRBJ2-6; CDR3aa: CASSLLPRGSGKAGANVLTF; CDR3nt: TGTGCCAGCAGTTTATTACCCCGGGGTAGCGGAAAAGCTGGGGCCAACGTCCTGACTTTC
v_gene: TRBV27; d_gene: TRBD1; len: 19; abundance: -; j_gene: TRBJ2-1; CDR3aa: CASSLFAGGLESSYNEQFF; CDR3nt: TGTGCCAGCAGTTTATTCGCAGGGGGCTTGGAAAGCTCCTACAATGAGCAGTTCTTC
v_gene: TRBV10-3; d_gene: TRBD1; len: 19; abundance: -; j_gene: TRBJ2-2; CDR3aa: CAISRSGTGGSSRTGELFF; CDR3nt: TGTGCCATTTCCCGCTCCGGGACAGGGGGTTCTAGTCGCACCGGGGAGCTGTTTTTT
v_gene: TRBV27; d_gene: -; len: 15; abundance: few; j_gene: TRBJ1-6; CDR3aa: CASSPGVSGRSPLHF; CDR3nt: TGTGCCAGCAGTCCCGGGGTTAGCGGGAGGTCACCCCTCCACTTT
v_gene: TRBV7-2; d_gene: -; len: 14; abundance: -; j_gene: TRBJ1-2; CDR3aa: CASGRKGQNYGYTF; CDR3nt: TGTGCCAGCGGTCGGAAGGGGCAAAACTATGGCTACACCTTC
v_gene: TRBV10-3; d_gene: -; len: 13; abundance: few; j_gene: TRBJ1-1; CDR3aa: CASQRTSKGEAFF; CDR3nt: TGTGCCAGCCAGAGGACATCCAAGGGTGAAGCTTTCTTT
v_gene: TRBV15; d_gene: TRBD1; len: 16; abundance: -; j_gene: TRBJ2-7; CDR3aa: CATSRGVGGQGYEQYF; CDR3nt: TGTGCCACCAGCAGAGGGGTAGGGGGACAGGGATACGAGCAGTACTTC
v_gene: TRBV3-1/TRBV3-2; d_gene: TRBD1; len: 15; abundance: -; j_gene: TRBJ1-2; CDR3aa: CASSQNGQGVAGYTF; CDR3nt: TGTGCCAGCAGCCAGAATGGACAGGGCGTTGCTGGCTACACCTTC
v_gene: TRBV2; d_gene: -; len: 14; abundance: -; j_gene: TRBJ2-7; CDR3aa: CASSDWPREDEQYF; CDR3nt: TGTGCCAGCAGTGATTGGCCCCGCGAGGACGAGCAGTACTTC
v_gene: TRBV25-1; d_gene: TRBD2; len: 15; abundance: -; j_gene: TRBJ2-1; CDR3aa: CASSALAGGNNEQFF; CDR3nt: TGTGCCAGCAGTGCCCTAGCGGGAGGAAACAATGAGCAGTTCTTC
v_gene: TRBV21-1; d_gene: -; len: 14; abundance: -; j_gene: TRBJ1-4; CDR3aa: CASSLQGKGEKLFF; CDR3nt: TGTGCCAGCAGCCTACAGGGGAAAGGTGAAAAACTGTTTTTT
v_gene: TRBV19; d_gene: TRBD1; len: 16; abundance: -; j_gene: TRBJ2-7; CDR3aa: CASSTTRTGSDYEQYF; CDR3nt: TGTGCCAGTAGTACCACCCGGACAGGTTCCGACTACGAGCAGTACTTC
v_gene: TRBV6-6; d_gene: -; len: 13; abundance: -; j_gene: TRBJ2-7; CDR3aa: CASTNQVTYEQYF; CDR3nt: TGTGCCAGCACCAATCAGGTCACCTACGAGCAGTACTTC
v_gene: TRBV7-2; d_gene: -; len: 11; abundance: -; j_gene: TRBJ1-1; CDR3aa: CASSLFGEAFF; CDR3nt: TGTGCCAGCAGCTTGTTCGGTGAAGCTTTCTTT
v_gene: TRBV5-1; d_gene: -; len: 13; abundance: -; j_gene: TRBJ1-3; CDR3aa: CASSSVDGNTIYF; CDR3nt: TGCGCCAGCAGCTCAGTCGATGGAAACACCATATATTTT
v_gene: TRBV7-8; d_gene: -; len: 16; abundance: -; j_gene: TRBJ1-3; CDR3aa: CASSPRQDTTGNTIYF; CDR3nt: TGTGCCAGCAGCCCAAGACAGGACACCACTGGAAACACCATATATTTT
v_gene: TRBV19; d_gene: -; len: 15; abundance: once; j_gene: TRBJ2-3; CDR3aa: CASSIMGGGTDTQYF; CDR3nt: TGTGCCAGTAGTATTATGGGAGGCGGCACAGATACGCAGTATTTT
v_gene: TRBV7-2; d_gene: -; len: 16; abundance: -; j_gene: TRBJ2-1; CDR3aa: CASSPTRERPYNEQFF; CDR3nt: TGTGCCAGCAGCCCAACACGGGAGAGACCCTACAATGAGCAGTTCTTC
v_gene: TRBV7-3; d_gene: TRBD1; len: 14; abundance: -; j_gene: TRBJ2-5; CDR3aa: CASSVTGGQETQYF; CDR3nt: TGTGCCAGCAGCGTAACAGGGGGACAAGAGACCCAGTACTTC
v_gene: TRBV7-2; d_gene: TRBD2; len: 15; abundance: -; j_gene: TRBJ2-7; CDR3aa: CASSLGLAGGREQYF; CDR3nt: TGTGCCAGCAGCTTAGGACTAGCGGGAGGAAGAGAGCAGTACTTC